This T cell receptor (beta chain) derives from a study of blood T cell repertoires in COVID-19. For the study at large: The origin of the acute and convalescent COVID-19 samples was the United States, Italy and Spain.

Per the authors' pipeline: Quantification of nucleated cells was approximated via reference gene primer amplification. Using immunoSEQ multiplex PCR, the repertoire was profiled, and TCRdb retains in-frame clones only, with some absent. V, J and clone size derive from that table, while D and trimming were established from the DNA sequence. The top ten clones hold over 8% of a sample with about 310,000 clones, around 91% of them seen once. The participants were between about 18 and 90 years old and came from 24 US areas. Participant reports of clinical history set cohort assignment. The V gene's germline CDR1 is MNHEY and CDR2 SVGAGI. The length of the CDR3 is 15 residues. V gave up 7 bases and J gave up 2 bases; unmatched junction bases: 2.

The rearrangement joins TRBV6-5 to TRBJ2-5; 15 nucleotides agree with TRBD2. This clonotype originated in a woman between 40 and 50 years old who had recovered from COVID-19. The sequenced material came from PBMCs or T cells enriched from blood (not recorded which). CDR3 nucleotides: TGTGCCAGCACCGGGACTAGCGGGGGGCAAGAGACCCAGTACTTC. Amino acids: CASTGTSGGQETQYF.